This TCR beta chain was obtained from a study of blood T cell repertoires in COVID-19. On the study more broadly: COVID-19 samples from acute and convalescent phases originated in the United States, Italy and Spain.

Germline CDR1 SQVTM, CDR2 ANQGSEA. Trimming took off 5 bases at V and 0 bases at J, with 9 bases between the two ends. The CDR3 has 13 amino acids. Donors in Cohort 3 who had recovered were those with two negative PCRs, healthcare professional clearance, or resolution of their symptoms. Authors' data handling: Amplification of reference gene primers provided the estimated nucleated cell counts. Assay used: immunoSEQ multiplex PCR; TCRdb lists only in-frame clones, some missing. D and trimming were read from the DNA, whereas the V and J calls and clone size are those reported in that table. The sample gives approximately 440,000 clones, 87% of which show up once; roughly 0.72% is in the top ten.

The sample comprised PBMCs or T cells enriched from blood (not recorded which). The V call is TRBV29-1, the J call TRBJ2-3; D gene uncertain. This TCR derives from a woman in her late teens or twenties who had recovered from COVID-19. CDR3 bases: TGCAGCGTTCGTCCCACTAGCACAGATACGCAGTATTTT. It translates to CSVRPTSTDTQYF.